These 30 T cell receptor beta chains came from one sample sequenced in a study of blood T cells in healthy people across ages. A sample-barcoded 5' primer and a J-beta primer mix were used in a second PCR of roughly 7 to 12 cycles. TCRdb re-called the 5' RACE reads through MiXCR, storing one row per CDR3 protein. The sample yields about 1.6 million distinct CDR3 sequences, roughly 32% seen once. The specimen sequenced was blood. These receptors were obtained from a woman younger than 45 in good health.

This chain uses TRBV5-6 with TRBJ2-3; D not resolved. V lost 3 bases and J lost 0, with 11 bases in between. Germline CDR1 reads SGHDT; CDR2 reads YYEEEE. CDR3 length: 15 residues. The chain's CDR3 is CASSSPFRSTDTQYF. In DNA, the CDR3 is TGTGCCAGCAGCTCACCCTTTCGGAGCACAGATACGCAGTATTTT. Full variable domain (missing parts from reference TRBV5-6 and TRBJ2-3): DAGVTQSPTHLIKTRGQQVTLRCSPKSGHDTVSWYQQALGQGPQFIFQYYEEEERQRGNFPDRFSGHQFPNYSSELNVNALLLGDSALYLCASSSPFRSTDTQYFGPGTRLTVL.

This clonotype turned up a few times. The CDR3 here is CASSSGQLRGYEQYF. CDR3 DNA: TGTGCCAGCAGCTCCGGACAATTACGGGGCTACGAGCAGTACTTC. V gene TRBV11-2 combines with J gene TRBJ2-7; TRBD1 or TRBD2 may be the D gene (5 bases each). This CDR3 is 15 amino acids long. The V gene lost 4 bases and the J gene lost 3 bases, with 16 bases spanning the gap. The V gene's germline CDR1 is SGHAT and CDR2 FQNNGV. Full variable domain (outside the CDR3, taken from reference TRBV11-2 and TRBJ2-7): EAGVAQSPRYKIIEKRQSVAFWCNPISGHATLYWYQQILGQGPKLLIQFQNNGVVDDSQLPKDRFSAERLKGVDSTLKIQPAKLEDSAVYLCASSSGQLRGYEQYFGPGTRLTVT.

This clonotype has a handful of counts. The gene calls are TRBV4-1 and TRBJ2-1; tentatively, D is TRBD2 (5 bases). Trimming shortened V by 0 bases and J by 7 bases, and 25 bases separated the two germline ends. The CDR3 contains 19 residues. Germline-derived CDR1 and CDR2 are MGHRA and YSYEKL. In nucleotides, the CDR3 is TGCGCCAGCAGCCAAGATAAGGTCCTAGCCAGGTCAGGTGGGAATGAGCAGTTCTTC. Translated, it gives CASSQDKVLARSGGNEQFF.

The chain joins TRBV6-5 to TRBJ2-7, with D perhaps given as TRBD1 or TRBD2 (5 bases each). The CDR3 has 12 residues. Trimming removed 7 bases from V and 2 bases from J, with 9 bases in between. Germline V gene sequence: CDR1 MNHEY, CDR2 SVGAGI. The chain's CDR3 is CASKRGTYEQYF. CDR3 coding DNA: TGTGCCAGCAAGAGGGGAACCTACGAGCAGTACTTC.

For this clonotype: This clone may be a read error of a much larger clone one base away. V usage is TRBV10-3 and J usage is TRBJ2-3; D is unresolved. The CDR3 contains 11 residues. CDR1 ENHRY and CDR2 SYGVKD come from the germline V gene. Trimming cost V 6 bases and J 1 base, with 2 bases left between them. CDR3 residues: CAIRGTDTQYF. CDR3 DNA: TGTGCCATCAGGGGCACAGATACGCAGTATTTT.

This clonotype turned up a few times. V and J are TRBV9 and TRBJ2-1; D may be TRBD1 (6 bases). With 1 base removed from V and 2 bases from J, the gap between germline ends came to 10 bases. The CDR3 extends over 15 amino acids. Germline V CDR1 and CDR2: SGDLS, YYNGEE. CDR3 sequence (DNA): TGTGCCAGCAGCGTAACCAGGGGACCCTACAATGAGCAGTTCTTC. Protein product: CASSVTRGPYNEQFF.

The V call is TRBV14, the J call TRBJ2-1; 7 bases agree with TRBD2. The CDR3 runs 16 residues. V was clipped by 1 base and J by 9 bases; unmatched bases: 12. The germline gives CDR1 SGHDN, CDR2 FVKESK. CDR3 in amino acids: CASSQVSSGTDGEQFF. CDR3 DNA: TGTGCCAGCAGCCAAGTTTCTAGCGGTACGGACGGTGAGCAGTTCTTC.

The chain combines TRBV3-1 with TRBJ2-7, with a weak D call TRBD2 (6 bases). Trimming removed 1 base at V and 7 bases at J, with 11 bases between. Germline values: CDR1 LGHDT, CDR2 YNNKEL (reference sequence). The CDR3 is 13 amino acids. CDR3 nucleotide sequence: TGTGCCAGCAGCCAAGGGTCCGGGGGAGAGCAGTACTTC. Translating gives CASSQGSGGEQYF.

The table lists this clonotype with many counts. The chain combines TRBV7-9 with TRBJ2-7; D gene unclear. Per germline, CDR1 SEHNR and CDR2 FQNEAQ (reference sequence). The V gene lost 1 base and the J gene lost 0 bases, with 10 bases spanning the gap. The CDR3 has 15 residues. CDR3 sequence: CASSLGAAGSYEQYF. For the CDR3, the DNA is TGTGCCAGCAGCTTAGGGGCTGCCGGCTCCTACGAGCAGTACTTC.

The chain has TRBV10-3 and TRBJ1-1; D ambiguous. Germline V gene data show CDR1 as ENHRY and CDR2 as SYGVKD. The V gene lost 3 bases and the J gene lost 0 bases, with 5 bases spanning the gap. The CDR3 contains 13 residues. The CDR3 DNA reads as TGTGCCATCAGTGATAAGTTGAACACTGAAGCTTTCTTT. Its protein product is CAISDKLNTEAFF.

The table lists this clonotype with many counts. For the CDR3, the DNA is TGCAGTGCCCCGGAGGGGTCCGGGACAGGTGGGACCCAGTACTTC. Translated, it gives CSAPEGSGTGGTQYF. This chain joins TRBV20-1 and TRBJ2-5, with 8 bases aligning to TRBD1. The CDR3 length is 15 residues. The V segment lost 6 bases and the J segment 7 bases; nucleotides outside the gene matches: 16. Germline lookup yields CDR1 DFQATT and CDR2 SNEGSKA (reference sequence).

This sequence joins TRBV27 and TRBJ2-3; 7 bases match TRBD2. Germline loops: CDR1 MNHEY, CDR2 SMNVEV (reference sequence). This CDR3 has 17 residues. V was pared by 5 bases and J by 1 base, with 12 bases of the junction left unmatched. The CDR3 here is CASSPDRTRWGTDTQYF. The DNA for the CDR3 is TGTGCCAGCAGTCCCGATCGGACTAGATGGGGCACAGATACGCAGTATTTT.

V is TRBV7-8 and J is TRBJ2-1; no reliable D call. This CDR3 is 14 amino acids long. V lost 1 base to trimming and J lost 5 bases, with 9 bases between them. Germline V CDR1 and CDR2: SGHVS, FQNEAQ. The CDR3 reads CASSLGVLHNEQFF. Written as DNA, the CDR3 is TGTGCCAGCAGCTTAGGCGTTCTCCACAATGAGCAGTTCTTC.

The chain combines TRBV19 with TRBJ2-7; D is possibly TRBD1 (5 bases). The CDR3 is 14 amino acids. The V gene's germline CDR1 is LNHDA and CDR2 SQIVND (reference sequence). With 5 bases removed from V and 0 bases from J, the gap between germline ends came to 11 bases. CDR3 bases: TGTGCCAGTAGTGAGGACATAACCTCCTACGAGCAGTACTTC. It translates to CASSEDITSYEQYF.

This chain uses TRBV5-1 with TRBJ2-5, with 12 bases that match TRBD2. This CDR3 is built from 16 residues. Germline CDR1 SGHRS, CDR2 YFSETQ. J gave up 5 bases and V 0 bases, and 5 bases lay outside the gene matches. CDR3 in DNA: TGCGCCAGCAGCTTGGCACTAGCGGGGGGCCTGGAGACCCAGTACTTC. This gives the protein CASSLALAGGLETQYF.

The chain employs TRBV4-1 and TRBJ1-5, with a weak D call TRBD1 (5 bases). The CDR3 is 15 residues long. From germline, CDR1 is MGHRA and CDR2 YSYEKL. The V and J ends lost 8 bases and 0 bases respectively, with 14 bases between them. CDR3 bases: TGCGCCAGCCGGCGGGGGTTCTATAGCAATCAGCCCCAGCATTTT. Translation gives CASRRGFYSNQPQHF.

V and J are TRBV27 and TRBJ1-2; 8 bases fit TRBD1. This CDR3 comprises 16 residues. Per germline, CDR1 MNHEY and CDR2 SMNVEV (reference sequence). The V gene end was trimmed by 4 bases and the J gene end by 5 bases; junction bases not matched to a gene: 12. The CDR3 sequence is CASSSFGQGGAYGYTF. CDR3 DNA sequence: TGTGCCAGCAGTTCTTTCGGACAGGGCGGCGCTTATGGCTACACCTTC.

J is TRBJ2-5 and V is TRBV20-1, with D uncertain. TRBJ2-7 explains the end of the DNA better; the J call may be wrong. The CDR3 has 11 amino acids. Germline CDR1 DFQATT, CDR2 SNEGSKA (reference sequence). The CDR3 loop reads CSATAQDEQYF. CDR3 bases: TGCAGTGCTACCGCCCAAGACGAGCAGTACTTC.

In its sample, this clonotype was seen a few times. The chain employs TRBV7-9 and TRBJ2-3; 10 bases agree with TRBD1. The trim removed 4 bases at V and 5 bases at J, leaving 3 bases unmatched. This CDR3 region has 14 residues. The V gene's germline CDR1 is SEHNR and CDR2 FQNEAQ (reference sequence). CDR3 sequence: CASSWTGGKDTQYF. CDR3 nucleotides: TGTGCCAGCAGCTGGACAGGGGGTAAAGATACGCAGTATTTT.

The rearrangement joins TRBV12-3 or TRBV12-4 to TRBJ2-6; tentative D call: TRBD1 (6 bases). CDR3 length: 17 residues. Trimming took 4 bases from V and 0 from J, leaving 13 bases between them. CDR3 sequence (DNA): TGTGCCAGCAGTTCACGGACAGACTACTCTGGGGCCAACGTCCTGACTTTC. It yields the protein CASSSRTDYSGANVLTF.

This clonotype was observed a handful of times. The chain combines TRBV11-2 with TRBJ1-6, with a tentative D call TRBD1 (6 bases). The CDR3 is 14 amino acids. The germline gives CDR1 SGHAT, CDR2 FQNNGV. Trimming removed 3 bases at V and 6 bases at J, with 9 bases between. This CDR3 is CASSFGQFNSPLHF. CDR3 nucleotides: TGTGCCAGCAGCTTCGGACAGTTTAATTCACCCCTCCACTTT.

This clonotype was counted only a few times. The chain combines TRBV28 with TRBJ2-7, with TRBD1 matching over 8 bases. V was clipped by 4 bases and J by 4 bases; unmatched bases: 9. This CDR3 has 15 residues. Germline V gives CDR1 MDHEN, CDR2 SYDVKM. The CDR3 DNA sequence: TGTGCCAGCAGTTCCACGCAGGGGGCAGGGTACGAGCAGTACTTC. Protein product: CASSSTQGAGYEQYF. The full variable domain, completed using reference TRBV28 and TRBJ2-7, is DVKVTQSSRYLVKRTGEKVFLECVQDMDHENMFWYRQDPGLGLRLIYFSYDVKMKEKGDIPEGYSVSREKKERFSLILESASTNQTSMYLCASSSTQGAGYEQYFGPGTRLTVT.

The rearrangement joins TRBV7-7 to TRBJ2-2; a weak D match, TRBD2 (6 bases). The CDR3 totals 15 residues. Germline values: CDR1 SSHAT, CDR2 FNYEAQ (reference sequence). V was cut by 5 bases and J by 5 bases, with 15 bases left in between. CDR3 loop: CASSQGARGTGELFF. Here the CDR3 DNA reads TGTGCCAGCAGCCAAGGTGCCCGGGGGACCGGGGAGCTGTTTTTT.

The rearrangement uses TRBV10-3 and TRBJ2-1; D assignment may be TRBD1 or TRBD2 (5 bases each). CDR3 length equals 15 residues. V lost 2 bases to trimming and J lost 7 bases, with 15 bases between them. Per the germline V gene, CDR1 is ENHRY and CDR2 is SYGVKD. CDR3 in amino acids: CAISEGGAGGNEQFF. The CDR3 DNA reads TGTGCCATCAGTGAGGGGGGTGCGGGTGGGAATGAGCAGTTCTTC.

Written as DNA, the CDR3 is TGCAGTGCTAGAGATCGCCGGGTTGGGAATCAGCCCCAGCATTTT. This codes for CSARDRRVGNQPQHF. The chain carries TRBV20-1 and TRBJ1-5; D is ambiguous. The germline gives CDR1 DFQATT, CDR2 SNEGSKA (reference sequence). V dropped 0 bases and J dropped 4 bases, with 13 bases sitting between them. The CDR3 runs 15 residues.

This chain uses TRBV7-3 with TRBJ2-1; D unclear. The CDR3 has 14 residues. CDR1 SGHTA and CDR2 FQGTGA come from the germline V gene. V was cut by 4 bases and J by 13 bases, with 20 bases left in between. The CDR3 region is CASSSLDGQETQFF. The CDR3 bases are TGTGCCAGCAGCTCCCTGGACGGCCAAGAGACCCAGTTCTTC.

Notes on this clonotype: Given a much more abundant clone one base away, this may be a read error. This chain uses TRBV7-2 with TRBJ2-3; 8 bases map to TRBD2. The CDR3 is 15 amino acids. Germline assignment: CDR1 SGHTA and CDR2 FQGNSA. The CDR3 spells CASSSRTRAGDAQYF. CDR3 nucleotides: TGTGCCAGCAGCTCGCGGACTAGAGCGGGAGATGCGCAGTATTTT.

This clonotype was detected once. V gene TRBV27 combines with J gene TRBJ1-2, with 11 bases that match TRBD1. The CDR3 covers 16 residues. V lost 5 bases, J lost 1 base, and 6 bases stayed unmatched. The germline V gene encodes CDR1 MNHEY and CDR2 SMNVEV (reference sequence). Here the CDR3 DNA reads TGTGCCAGCAGTCATCGGACAGGGGGCCTTAACTATGGCTACACCTTC. Amino acid sequence: CASSHRTGGLNYGYTF.

This clonotype was picked up one time. The rearrangement links TRBV12-5 to TRBJ2-1; a possible D gene is TRBD2 (5 bases). This CDR3 has 15 amino acids. Germline V gene sequence: CDR1 LGHNT, CDR2 FRNRAP. V shed 4 bases and J shed 1 base, with 11 bases lying between them. The CDR3 DNA reads TGTGCTAGTGGTTCCGGCCCGGGATCCTACAATGAGCAGTTCTTC. Its translation is CASGSGPGSYNEQFF.

This clonotype has ten or more counts. V usage is TRBV7-6 and J usage is TRBJ2-7; TRBD2 is a possible D gene (5 bases). This CDR3 region has 14 residues. V was cut by 1 base and J by 4 bases, with 11 bases left in between. Germline V gene lookup returns CDR1 SGHVS and CDR2 FNYEAQ. The CDR3 DNA is TGTGCCAGCAGCTTAGGGGGAGAGTCATACGAGCAGTACTTC. Protein product: CASSLGGESYEQYF.